This is a list of T cell receptor beta chains from one sample in a study of cytomegalovirus exposure and HLA in healthy donors. Profiled with immunoSEQ multiplex PCR; TCRdb holds only in-frame clones, not every one. The sample table sets out 90,000 to 100,000 clones. The specimen sequenced was PBMCs. The receptors shown here come from a woman in her twenties or thirties in good health and CMV-seronegative. The conserved cysteine and the conserved F or W are not part of the CDR3 here.

J | V | CDR3
TRBJ2-1 | TRBV4-1 | ASSQGGNPYNEQF
TRBJ2-4 | TRBV6-1 | ASSEAMAGNAKNIQY
TRBJ2-7 | TRBV12-1 | ASSSGDYEQY
TRBJ2-1 | TRBV9 | ASTPEGAGVNEQF
TRBJ2-4 | TRBV28 | ASSPRGVPKNIQY
TRBJ2-7 | TRBV5-8 | ASSLDITGGNEQY
TRBJ2-2 | TRBV6-1 | ASRDEGGVIGELF
TRBJ1-3 | TRBV5-6 | ASSRDRGADTIY
TRBJ2-3 | TRBV5-1 | ASSPSTDTQY
TRBJ2-2 | TRBV6-6 | ASSTGLAGYTGELF
TRBJ1-1 | TRBV2 | ASSPRYTEAF
TRBJ1-5 | TRBV28 | ASSLGGWTDRPRPQH
TRBJ1-5 | TRBV5-8 | ASSLGDRGNQPQH
TRBJ2-3 | TRBV5-1 | ASSFETGGTDTQY
TRBJ2-7 | TRBV15 | ATSHPPGFRSYEQY
TRBJ2-3 | TRBV27 | ASSSLHTQY